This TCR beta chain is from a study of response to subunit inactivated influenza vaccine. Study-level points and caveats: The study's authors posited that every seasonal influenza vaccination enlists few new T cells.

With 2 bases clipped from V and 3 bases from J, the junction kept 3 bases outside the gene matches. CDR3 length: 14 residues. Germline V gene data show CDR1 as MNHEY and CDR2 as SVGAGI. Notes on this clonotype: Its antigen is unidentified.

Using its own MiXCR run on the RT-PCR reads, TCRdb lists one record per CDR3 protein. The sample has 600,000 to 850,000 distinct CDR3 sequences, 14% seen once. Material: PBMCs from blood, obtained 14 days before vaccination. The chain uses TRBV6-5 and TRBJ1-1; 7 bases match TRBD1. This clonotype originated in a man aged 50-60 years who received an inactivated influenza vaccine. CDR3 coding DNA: TGTGCCAGCAGTTACAGAGGGGGCTACACTGAAGCTTTCTTT. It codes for CASSYRGGYTEAFF.